Detailed here is one TCR beta chain. The entry originates in a study of blood T cell repertoires in COVID-19. Across the study: Sites in the United States, Italy and Spain provided acute and convalescent COVID-19 samples. PBMCs, B-cell-depleted T cells, or T cells were the source of the cDNA or gDNA that made up the material.

Per germline, CDR1 LNHDA and CDR2 SQIVND (reference sequence). V shed 4 bases and J 4 bases; nucleotides not matched to a gene: 9. This CDR3 is built from 16 residues. Produced via immunoSEQ multiplex PCR; TCRdb's table is partial and in-frame only. The sample contains about 100,000 clones, 80% to 90% of which appear only once. Sequencing was performed on peripheral blood. The sequence was obtained from a man aged 80 or over with acute or convalescent COVID-19. The chain has TRBV19 and TRBJ2-2; TRBD1 matches at 7 bases. Here the CDR3 reads CASSKRDSGGTGELFF. In nucleotides, the CDR3 is TGTGCCAGTAGTAAACGGGACAGTGGGGGCACCGGGGAGCTGTTTTTT.